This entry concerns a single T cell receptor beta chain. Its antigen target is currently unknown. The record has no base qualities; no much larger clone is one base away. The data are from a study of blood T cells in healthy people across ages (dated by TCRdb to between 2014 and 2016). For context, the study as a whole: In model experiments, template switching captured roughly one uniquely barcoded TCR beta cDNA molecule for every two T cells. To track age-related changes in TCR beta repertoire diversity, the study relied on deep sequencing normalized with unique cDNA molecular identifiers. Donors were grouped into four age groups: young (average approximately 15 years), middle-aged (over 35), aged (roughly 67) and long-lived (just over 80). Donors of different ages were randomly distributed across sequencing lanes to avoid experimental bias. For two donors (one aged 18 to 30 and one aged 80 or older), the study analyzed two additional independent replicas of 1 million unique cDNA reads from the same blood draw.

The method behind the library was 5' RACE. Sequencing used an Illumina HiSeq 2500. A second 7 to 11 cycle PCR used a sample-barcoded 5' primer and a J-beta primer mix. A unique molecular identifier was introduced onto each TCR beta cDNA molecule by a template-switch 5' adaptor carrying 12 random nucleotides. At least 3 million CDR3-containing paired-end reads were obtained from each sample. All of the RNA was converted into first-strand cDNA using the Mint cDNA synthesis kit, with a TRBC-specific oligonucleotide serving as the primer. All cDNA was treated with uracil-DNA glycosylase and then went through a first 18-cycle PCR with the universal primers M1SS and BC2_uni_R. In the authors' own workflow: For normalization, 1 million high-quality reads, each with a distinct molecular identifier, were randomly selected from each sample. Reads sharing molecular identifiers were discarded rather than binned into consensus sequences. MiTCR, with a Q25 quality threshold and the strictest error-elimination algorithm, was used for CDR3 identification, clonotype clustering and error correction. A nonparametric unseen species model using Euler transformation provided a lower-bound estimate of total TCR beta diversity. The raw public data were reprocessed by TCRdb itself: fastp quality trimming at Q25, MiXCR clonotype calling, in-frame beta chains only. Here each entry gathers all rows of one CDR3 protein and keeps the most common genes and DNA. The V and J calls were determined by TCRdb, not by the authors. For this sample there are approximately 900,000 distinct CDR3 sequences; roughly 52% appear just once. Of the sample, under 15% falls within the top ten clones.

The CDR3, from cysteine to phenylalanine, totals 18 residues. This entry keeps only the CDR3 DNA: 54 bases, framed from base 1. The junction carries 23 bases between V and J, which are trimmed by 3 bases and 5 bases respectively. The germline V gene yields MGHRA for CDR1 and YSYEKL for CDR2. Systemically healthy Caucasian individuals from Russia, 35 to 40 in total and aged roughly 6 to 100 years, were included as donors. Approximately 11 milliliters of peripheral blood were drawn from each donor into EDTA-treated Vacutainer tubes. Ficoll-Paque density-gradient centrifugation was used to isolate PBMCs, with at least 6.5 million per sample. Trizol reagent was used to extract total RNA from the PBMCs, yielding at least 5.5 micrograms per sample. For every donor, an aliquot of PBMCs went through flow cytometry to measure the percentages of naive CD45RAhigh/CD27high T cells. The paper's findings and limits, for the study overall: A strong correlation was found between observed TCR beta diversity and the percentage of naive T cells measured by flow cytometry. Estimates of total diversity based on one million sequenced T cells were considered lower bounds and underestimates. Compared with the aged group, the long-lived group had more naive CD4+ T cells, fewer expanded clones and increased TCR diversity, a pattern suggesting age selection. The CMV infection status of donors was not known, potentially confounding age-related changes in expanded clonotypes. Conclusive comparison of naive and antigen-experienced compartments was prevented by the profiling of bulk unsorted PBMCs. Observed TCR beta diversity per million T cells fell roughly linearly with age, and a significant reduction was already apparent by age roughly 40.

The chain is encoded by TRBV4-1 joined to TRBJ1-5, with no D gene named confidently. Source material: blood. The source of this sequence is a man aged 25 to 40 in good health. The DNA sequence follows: TGCGCCAGCAGCCACACTCAACCTTGGGAAGGGATGGATCAGCCCCAGCATTTT. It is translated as CASSHTQPWEGMDQPQHF.